The 19 T cell receptor beta chains listed next were all sequenced from one sample in a study of blood T cell repertoires in COVID-19. TCRdb's copy holds only in-frame clones and misses some; the assay was immunoSEQ multiplex PCR. The table includes some 52,000 clones, nearly 90% detected once. Material: peripheral blood. These receptors were collected from a man aged 55 to 70 with active COVID-19.

The table lists this clone with a count of one. This chain links TRBV5-6 with TRBJ1-1; 11 positions match TRBD1. The CDR3 covers 17 residues. Trimming cost V 0 bases and J 6 bases; bases outside gene matches: 10. The germline V gene encodes CDR1 SGHDT and CDR2 YYEEEE. The CDR3 region is CASSLAGRTGGRAEAFF. The DNA for the CDR3 is TGTGCCAGCAGCTTGGCTGGAAGGACAGGGGGCAGGGCTGAAGCTTTCTTT.

The V and J genes are TRBV21-1 and TRBJ1-2. TRBV21-1 corresponds to a pseudogene. CDR3 length equals 11 residues. The CDR3 DNA follows: TGTGCCAGCAGCAAAGGAGTTGGCTACACCTTC. It specifies CASSKGVGYTF.

The chain links TRBV6-2 or TRBV6-3 to TRBJ2-1; a possible D gene is TRBD2 (5 bases). The CDR3 has 12 amino acids. The V end lost 6 bases, the J end lost 15 bases, and 18 bases lay between the germline ends. Germline V gene data show CDR1 as MNHEY and CDR2 as SVGEGT. The CDR3 region has the DNA TGTGCCAGCAGCTATGGGGAGTATAATAGGTTCTTC. This translates into CASSYGEYNRFF.

The genes are TRBV7-9 and TRBJ2-7, with D unresolved. The ends were cut back, 0 bases at V and 6 bases at J, with 9 bases in the middle. Germline-derived CDR1 and CDR2 are SEHNR and FQNEAQ (reference sequence). The CDR3 loop spans 13 amino acids. The CDR3: CASSLALRSEQYF. DNA for the CDR3: TGTGCCAGCAGCTTAGCCCTAAGAAGCGAGCAGTACTTC.

The DNA for the CDR3 is TGTGCCAGCAGCTCTAGCACAGATACGCAGTATTTT. This gives the protein CASSSSTDTQYF. J is TRBJ2-3 and V is TRBV11-2; D remains unclear. The CDR3 has 12 residues. Germline-derived CDR1 and CDR2 are SGHAT and FQNNGV. With 4 bases removed from V and 0 bases from J, the gap between germline ends came to 2 bases.

This chain joins TRBV7-8 and TRBJ2-1, with TRBD1 identical over 9 bases. The germline V gene encodes CDR1 SGHVS and CDR2 FQNEAQ. The CDR3 totals 15 residues. J gave up 5 bases and V 6 bases, and 8 bases lay outside the gene matches. The CDR3: CASRAEWTGDNEQFF. The CDR3, as DNA: TGTGCCAGCAGAGCAGAATGGACAGGGGACAATGAGCAGTTCTTC.

This clone has a handful of counts. The chain is built from TRBV11-1 and TRBJ1-6; D is ambiguous. V dropped 5 bases and J dropped 3 bases, with 8 bases sitting between them. CDR1 and CDR2 from the germline V gene are SGHAT and FQDESV (reference sequence). This CDR3 region has 14 residues. CDR3 sequence: CASSGSIYNSPLHF. CDR3 in DNA: TGTGCCAGCAGCGGGAGCATCTATAATTCACCCCTCCACTTT.

V is TRBV6-5 and J is TRBJ1-6; 9 bases agree with TRBD1. The junction had 1 base not matched to a gene; V was cut back by 5 bases and J by 5 bases. CDR1 MNHEY and CDR2 SVGAGI come from the germline V gene. The CDR3 sequence is 14 residues long. For the CDR3, the DNA is TGTGCCAGCAGTCGGACAGGGGATAATTCACCCCTCCACTTT. Protein: CASSRTGDNSPLHF.

This chain joins TRBV10-3 and TRBJ1-2; D may be TRBD1 (6 bases). This CDR3 is 14 amino acids long. Germline CDR1 ENHRY, CDR2 SYGVKD. The V gene lost 9 bases and the J gene lost 2 bases, with 16 bases spanning the gap. CDR3 sequence (DNA): TGTGCCATGGCCCCCGGGACAACGAACTATGGCTACACCTTC. Translation: CAMAPGTTNYGYTF.

V gene TRBV6-6 combines with J gene TRBJ2-5; D gene ambiguous. The germline V gene encodes CDR1 MNHNY and CDR2 SVGAGI (reference sequence). The CDR3 extends over 14 amino acids. The germline V and J ends were trimmed by 2 bases and 4 bases, with 11 bases remaining between them. The CDR3 reads CASSYVTAGETQYF. CDR3 in DNA: TGTGCCAGCAGTTACGTTACCGCCGGAGAGACCCAGTACTTC.

This clone showed up just once. The V call is TRBV5-1, the J call TRBJ2-2, with 8 bases fitting TRBD1. The CDR3 length is 15 residues. V dropped 7 bases and J dropped 0; count of bases not matched to a gene: 5. The germline CDR1 and CDR2 sequences are SGHRS and YFSETQ. The CDR3 region is CASQPGQANTGELFF. The CDR3 DNA reads as TGCGCCAGCCAACCGGGACAGGCGAACACCGGGGAGCTGTTTTTT.

The chain is built from TRBV25-1 and TRBJ2-3; D may be TRBD2 (5 bases). This CDR3 comprises 14 residues. The germline gives CDR1 MGHDK, CDR2 SYGVNS. Trimming shortened V by 1 base and J by 5 bases, and 10 bases separated the two germline ends. CDR3 residues: CASSESGKVDTQYF. CDR3 nucleotides: TGTGCCAGCAGTGAATCCGGGAAAGTAGATACGCAGTATTTT. Drawing the rest from reference TRBV25-1 and TRBJ2-3, the complete variable domain is EADIYQTPRYLVIGTGKKITLECSQTMGHDKMYWYQQDPGMELHLIHYSYGVNSTEKGDLSSESTVSRIRTEHFPLTLESARPSHTSQYLCASSESGKVDTQYFGPGTRLTVL.

The chain couples TRBV5-4 to TRBJ2-7, with 16 bases matching TRBD2. The V and J ends lost 0 bases and 2 bases, in that order; junction bases with no gene match: 5. The CDR3 extends over 18 amino acids. Germline CDR1 is SGHNT and CDR2 is YYREEE (reference sequence). CDR3 coding DNA: TGTGCCAGCAGCTTGGGGGGACTAGCGGGAGGGATTGCCTACGAGCAGTACTTC. Translation gives CASSLGGLAGGIAYEQYF.

Here the CDR3 DNA reads TGTGCCAGCAGCGTAGGAGGCGGGGAGCTGTTTTTT. It translates to CASSVGGGELFF. The gene calls are TRBV9 and TRBJ2-2; D call uncertain. The CDR3 is 12 residues long. Trimming pared 0 bases from V and 7 bases from J, leaving 4 bases between. From germline, CDR1 is SGDLS and CDR2 YYNGEE.

In its sample, this clone was seen once. The genes are TRBV28 and TRBJ2-1, with 8 bases aligning to TRBD2. Germline V gene lookup returns CDR1 MDHEN and CDR2 SYDVKM. The CDR3 has 14 amino acids. Losses at the gene ends were 5 bases for V and 13 bases for J; bases not matched to a gene: 13. CDR3 in amino acids: CASSPPGLATPQFF. CDR3 DNA sequence: TGTGCCAGCAGTCCCCCCGGACTAGCTACCCCCCAGTTCTTC.

This chain uses TRBV5-6 with TRBJ2-7; TRBD1 agrees at 9 bases. This CDR3 contains 15 residues. V lost 3 bases to trimming and J lost 2 bases; unmatched junction nucleotides: 6. The germline gives CDR1 SGHDT, CDR2 YYEEEE. In DNA, the CDR3 is TGTGCCAGCAGCTCCACCAGACAGGGGGCCTACGAGCAGTACTTC. Protein sequence: CASSSTRQGAYEQYF.

The rearrangement joins TRBV20-1 to TRBJ1-2; D ambiguous. The CDR3 covers 11 residues. V dropped 3 bases and J dropped 5 bases, with 7 bases sitting between them. Germline CDR1 DFQATT, CDR2 SNEGSKA (reference sequence). DNA of the CDR3: TGCAGTGCTAGTTCGGGGTATGGCTACACCTTC. Translating gives CSASSGYGYTF.

J is TRBJ2-1 and V is TRBV2; no clear D gene. Germline CDR1 SNHLY, CDR2 FYNNEI. V was shortened by 2 bases and J by 6 bases, with 5 bases between the two germline ends. CDR3 size: 12 residues. CDR3 nucleotides: TGTGCCAGCAGTGAACAGTCCAATGAGCAGTTCTTC. Its protein is CASSEQSNEQFF.

The rearrangement uses TRBV7-3 and TRBJ2-1; D is unresolved. Trimming took off 2 bases at V and 9 bases at J, with 11 bases between the two ends. Germline V gene data show CDR1 as SGHTA and CDR2 as FQGTGA. The CDR3 consists of 13 residues. CDR3 sequence reads: CASSLLSDGEQFF. For the CDR3, the DNA is TGTGCCAGCAGCTTATTGAGCGATGGTGAGCAGTTCTTC. Together with reference TRBV7-3 and TRBJ2-1, the CDR3 gives the full variable domain: GAGVSQTPSNKVTEKGKYVELRCDPISGHTALYWYRQSLGQGPEFLIYFQGTGAADDSGLPNDRFFAVRPEGSVSTLKIQRTERGDSAVYLCASSLLSDGEQFFGPGTRLTVL.